The rows below give T cell receptor beta chains drawn from one sample of a study of T cells in Graves' hyperthyroidism and ophthalmopathy. Using its own MiXCR run on the multiplex PCR reads, TCRdb lists one record per CDR3 protein. The table has 280,000 or so distinct CDR3 sequences, less than 30% seen once; the top ten hold approximately 30%. Sequenced sample: blood. The source of these receptors is a middle-aged man with Graves' hyperthyroidism that later progressed to Graves' ophthalmopathy. CDR3s leave out the opening cysteine and the closing phenylalanine or tryptophan. Each record gives: J gene, V gene, CDR3 protein.

TRBJ2-7,TRBV28,ASSMGDRDHEQY
TRBJ2-6,TRBV27,ASSTSTAYSGANVLT
TRBJ2-5,TRBV6-2/TRBV6-3,ATLVDTGTEQETQY
TRBJ1-1,TRBV12-3/TRBV12-4,ASRGDGAF
TRBJ2-7,TRBV5-1,ASSFRQNSYEQY
TRBJ2-1,TRBV20-1,SAHRNEQF
TRBJ1-2,TRBV12-3/TRBV12-4,ASSLTVDYGYT
TRBJ1-5,TRBV19,ASSPRTAYQPQH
TRBJ1-2,TRBV29-1,SARGGQEDTNYGYT
TRBJ1-1,TRBV5-8,ASSFFGTQNTEAF
TRBJ1-1,TRBV5-1,ASSLASLNTEAF
TRBJ1-2,TRBV5-1,ASSAVSTPTYGYT
TRBJ1-1,TRBV28,ASSSIRHREAF
TRBJ2-7,TRBV12-5,ASGLVDRSPPPYEQY
TRBJ1-2,TRBV29-1,SVDPVEVQGYGYT
TRBJ2-7,TRBV27,ASSFLASSYEQY
TRBJ2-1,TRBV12-3/TRBV12-4,ASRPGQGAHEQF